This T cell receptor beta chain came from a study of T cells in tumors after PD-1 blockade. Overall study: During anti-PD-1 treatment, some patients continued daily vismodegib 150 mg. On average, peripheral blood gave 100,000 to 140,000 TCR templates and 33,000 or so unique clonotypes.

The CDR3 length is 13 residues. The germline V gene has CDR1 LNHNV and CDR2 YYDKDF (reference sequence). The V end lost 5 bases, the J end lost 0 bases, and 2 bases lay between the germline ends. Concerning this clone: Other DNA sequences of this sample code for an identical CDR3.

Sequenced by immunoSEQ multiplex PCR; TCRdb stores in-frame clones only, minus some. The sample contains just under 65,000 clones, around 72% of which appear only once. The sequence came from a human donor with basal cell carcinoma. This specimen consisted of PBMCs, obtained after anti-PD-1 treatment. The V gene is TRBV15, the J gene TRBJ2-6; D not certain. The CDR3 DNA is TGTGCCACCAGCTACTCTGGGGCCAACGTCCTGACTTTC. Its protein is CATSYSGANVLTF.